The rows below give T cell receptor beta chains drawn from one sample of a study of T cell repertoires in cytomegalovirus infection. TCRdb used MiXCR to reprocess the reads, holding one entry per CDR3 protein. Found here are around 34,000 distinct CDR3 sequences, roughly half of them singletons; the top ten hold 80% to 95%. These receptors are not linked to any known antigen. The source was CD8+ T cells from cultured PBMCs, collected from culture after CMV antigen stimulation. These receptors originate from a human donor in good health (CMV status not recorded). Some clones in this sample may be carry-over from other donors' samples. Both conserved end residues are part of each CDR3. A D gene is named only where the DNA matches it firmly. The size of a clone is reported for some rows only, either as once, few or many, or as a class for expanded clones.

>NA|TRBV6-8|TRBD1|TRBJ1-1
CASSYSKQRDRGTEAFF
TGTGCCAGCAGTTACTCGAAGCAGCGGGACAGGGGGACTGAAGCTTTCTTT
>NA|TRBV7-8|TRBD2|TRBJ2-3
CASSFSGLTDTQYF
TGTGCCAGCAGCTTTTCGGGACTAACAGATACGCAGTATTTT
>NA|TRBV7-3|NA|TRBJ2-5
CASSLVSKETQYF
TGTGCCAGCAGCTTAGTTTCGAAAGAGACCCAGTACTTC
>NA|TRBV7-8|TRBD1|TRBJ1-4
CASSLGTGVNEKLFF
TGTGCCAGCAGCTTAGGGACAGGGGTAAATGAAAAACTGTTTTTT
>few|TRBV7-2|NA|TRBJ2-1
CASSSIPPRFYNEQFF
TGTGCCAGCAGCTCCATACCTCCTAGGTTCTACAATGAGCAGTTCTTC
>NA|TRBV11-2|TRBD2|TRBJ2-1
CASSPGLAGGNEQFF
TGTGCCAGCAGCCCAGGACTAGCGGGAGGGAATGAGCAGTTCTTC
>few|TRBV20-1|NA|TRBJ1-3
CSAGTGMGGVGNTIYF
TGCAGTGCGGGAACAGGGATGGGGGGAGTCGGAAACACCATATATTTT
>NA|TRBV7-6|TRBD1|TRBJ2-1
CASSIGTVIFNEHFF
TGTGCCAGCAGCATTGGGACAGTGATTTTCAATGAGCATTTCTTC
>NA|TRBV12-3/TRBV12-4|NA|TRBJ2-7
CASSPDYEQYF
TGTGCCAGCAGTCCAGATTACGAGCAGTACTTC
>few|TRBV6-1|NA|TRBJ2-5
CASSEAGNPARETQYF
TGTGCCAGCAGTGAAGCCGGGAACCCAGCTCGGGAGACCCAGTACTTC
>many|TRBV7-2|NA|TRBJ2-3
CASSYTDTQYF
TGTGCCAGCAGCTACACAGATACGCAGTATTTT
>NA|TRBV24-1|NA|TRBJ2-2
CATSDPRSGTGELFF
TGTGCCACCAGTGATCCCAGATCAGGCACCGGGGAGCTGTTTTTT
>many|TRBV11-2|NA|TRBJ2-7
CASSLAAVGPLYEQYF
TGTGCCAGCAGCTTAGCCGCGGTAGGCCCCCTCTACGAGCAGTACTTC
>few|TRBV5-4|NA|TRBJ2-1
CASRLLDNEQFF
TGTGCCAGCAGGTTATTGGACAATGAGCAGTTCTTC
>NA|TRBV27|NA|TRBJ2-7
CASSGASSYEQYF
TGTGCCAGCAGTGGGGCGTCCTCCTACGAGCAGTACTTC
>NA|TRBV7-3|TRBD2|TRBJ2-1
CASSLRAGVSYNEQFF
TGTGCCAGCAGCTTACGAGCGGGGGTATCCTACAATGAGCAGTTCTTC
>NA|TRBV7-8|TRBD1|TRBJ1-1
CASSFAPGQRNTEAFF
TGTGCCAGCAGCTTCGCCCCGGGACAGAGGAACACTGAAGCTTTCTTT
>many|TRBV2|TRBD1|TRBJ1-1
CASRQRQGMNTEAFF
TGTGCCAGCAGACAAAGACAGGGAATGAACACTGAAGCTTTCTTT
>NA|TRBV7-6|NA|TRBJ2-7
CASSPTGKLYEQYF
TGTGCCAGCAGCCCCACAGGGAAACTCTACGAGCAGTACTTC
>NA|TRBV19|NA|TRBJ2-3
CASSILLTDTQYF
TGTGCCAGTAGCATCCTCCTCACAGATACGCAGTATTTT
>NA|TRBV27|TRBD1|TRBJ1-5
CASSLTAWTGRSNQPQHF
TGTGCCAGCAGTTTAACGGCTTGGACAGGGAGAAGCAATCAGCCCCAGCATTTT
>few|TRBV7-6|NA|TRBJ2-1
CASSPGQGYEQFF
TGTGCCAGCAGCCCGGGCCAGGGTTACGAGCAGTTCTTC
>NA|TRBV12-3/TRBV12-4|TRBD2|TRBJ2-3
CASSLTSGGLRDTQYF
TGTGCCAGCAGCCTGACTAGCGGGGGACTTAGGGATACGCAGTATTTT
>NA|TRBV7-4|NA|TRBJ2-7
CASSIRKHNSDYEQCF
TGTGCCAGCAGCATACGAAAACACAACTCGGACTACGAGCAGTGCTTC
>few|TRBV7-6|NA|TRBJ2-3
CASSLVGGGTDTQYF
TGTGCTAGCAGCTTAGTGGGCGGGGGCACAGATACGCAGTATTTT
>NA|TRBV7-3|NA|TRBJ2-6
CASSFSAAGANVLTF
TGTGCCAGCAGCTTCTCAGCGGCTGGGGCCAACGTCCTGACTTTC
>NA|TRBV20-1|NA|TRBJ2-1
CSARGAPYNEQFF
TGCAGTGCTAGAGGGGCGCCCTACAATGAGCAGTTCTTC
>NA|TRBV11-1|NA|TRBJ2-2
CASSLSYDEGTGELFF
TGTGCCAGCAGCTTATCTTACGACGAGGGCACCGGGGAGCTGTTTTTT
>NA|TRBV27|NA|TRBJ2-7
CASSLRGQAYEQYF
TGTGCCAGCAGTTTACGGGGGCAAGCCTACGAGCAGTACTTC
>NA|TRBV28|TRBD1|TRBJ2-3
CASSPPPGQGRGNTQYF
TGTGCCAGCAGTCCTCCGCCGGGACAGGGCAGAGGAAATACGCAGTATTTT
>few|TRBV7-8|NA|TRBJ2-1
CASSSLLYDEQFF
TGTGCCAGCAGCTCCCTCCTATACGATGAGCAGTTCTTC
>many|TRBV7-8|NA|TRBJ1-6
CASSLAEGGSSYNSPLHF
TGTGCCAGCAGCTTAGCGGAGGGAGGGTCCTCCTATAATTCACCCCTCCACTTT
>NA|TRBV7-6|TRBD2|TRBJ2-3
CASSLATSGGNTDTQYF
TGTGCCAGCAGCTTAGCGACTAGCGGGGGGAATACAGATACGCAGTATTTT
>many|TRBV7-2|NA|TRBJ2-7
CASSVTGISYEQYF
TGTGCCAGCAGCGTTACAGGGATCTCCTACGAGCAGTACTTC
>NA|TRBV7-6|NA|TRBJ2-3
CASSPRQGFADTQYF
TGTGCCAGCAGCCCCCGGCAGGGTTTCGCAGATACGCAGTATTTT
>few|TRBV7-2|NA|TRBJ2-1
CASSLNGGGNEQFF
TGTGCCAGCAGCTTAAACGGAGGGGGCAATGAGCAGTTCTTC
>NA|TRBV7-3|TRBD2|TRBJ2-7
CASSFGSGSINEQYF
TGTGCCAGCAGCTTCGGTAGCGGGAGTATCAACGAGCAGTACTTC
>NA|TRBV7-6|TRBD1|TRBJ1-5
CASGSGTDPSNQPQHF
TGTGCCAGCGGCTCCGGGACAGACCCTAGCAATCAGCCCCAGCATTTT
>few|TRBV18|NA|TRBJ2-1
CASSPSIPYYNEQFF
TGTGCCAGCTCACCAAGCATACCCTACTACAATGAGCAGTTCTTC
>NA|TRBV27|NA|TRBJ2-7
CASSLTSSYEQYF
TGTGCCAGCAGTTTGACTAGTTCCTACGAGCAGTACTTC
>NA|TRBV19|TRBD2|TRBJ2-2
CASSEGLAANTGELFF
TGTGCCAGTAGTGAGGGACTAGCGGCGAACACCGGGGAGCTGTTTTTT
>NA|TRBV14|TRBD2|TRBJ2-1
CASSQDRGGGRARNNEQFF
TGTGCCAGCAGCCAAGATCGGGGGGGCGGGAGGGCCCGAAACAATGAGCAGTTCTTC
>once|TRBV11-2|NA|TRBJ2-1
CASSPEGYNEQFF
TGTGCCAGCAGCCCCGAGGGATACAATGAGCAGTTCTTC
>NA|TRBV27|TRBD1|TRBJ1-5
CASSFTGQGRRYSNQPQHF
TGTGCCAGCAGTTTTACGGGACAGGGTCGTAGATATAGCAATCAGCCCCAGCATTTT
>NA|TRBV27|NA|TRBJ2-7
CASSTSPGTFGEQYF
TGTGCCAGCAGCACTTCTCCGGGGACATTCGGCGAGCAGTACTTC
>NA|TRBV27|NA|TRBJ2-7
CASSSFGAPTYEQYF
TGTGCCAGCAGTTCCTTCGGGGCCCCCACCTACGAGCAGTACTTC
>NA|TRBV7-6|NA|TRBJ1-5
CASSPRGGTEPQHF
TGTGCCAGCAGCCCCCGGGGGGGGACGGAGCCCCAGCATTTT
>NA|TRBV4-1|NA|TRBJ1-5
CASSQSGSGNQPQHF
TGCGCCAGCAGCCAAAGTGGATCGGGCAATCAGCCCCAGCATTTT
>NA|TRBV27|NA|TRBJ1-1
CASRGRRNTEAFF
TGTGCCAGCAGGGGACGGAGGAACACTGAAGCTTTCTTT
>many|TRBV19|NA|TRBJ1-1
CASRSGGTTEAFF
TGTGCCAGTAGATCTGGAGGGACCACTGAAGCTTTCTTT
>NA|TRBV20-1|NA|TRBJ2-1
CSARDGQLRSNEQFF
TGCAGTGCTAGAGATGGCCAGTTACGGTCCAATGAGCAGTTCTTC
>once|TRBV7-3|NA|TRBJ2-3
CASARGSSTDTQYF
TGTGCCAGCGCTAGGGGGAGTAGCACAGATACGCAGTATTTT
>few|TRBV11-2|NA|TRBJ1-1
CASSLVGGQNTEAFF
TGTGCCAGCAGCTTAGTAGGGGGGCAGAACACTGAAGCTTTCTTT
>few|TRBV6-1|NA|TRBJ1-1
CASSGVRGFEAFF
TGTGCCAGCAGCGGAGTTAGGGGTTTTGAAGCTTTCTTT
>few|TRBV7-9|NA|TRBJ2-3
CASSAAGGGGTDTQYF
TGTGCCAGCAGCGCAGCCGGGGGAGGAGGAACAGATACGCAGTATTTT